This T cell receptor beta chain was identified in a study of graft-versus-host responses after intestinal transplantation. Study-level background: Transplant recipients had multivisceral, liver-intestinal, or isolated intestinal grafts. Each recipient received anti-thymocyte globulin induction, then tacrolimus and steroids for approximately 3 years.

Clones were read by immunoSEQ multiplex PCR, and TCRdb kept only the in-frame ones, dropping some. Among roughly 77,000 clones listed, about 90% were seen once. The study, taken as a whole, reports: GvH clones appeared in recipient marrow, some first in ileum or blood. Allograft graft-versus-host to host-versus-graft clonal ratios ran high in patients with graft-donor T cell macrochimerism.

Details on this clone: Its specificity is unknown.

The germline V gene encodes CDR1 LNHNV and CDR2 YYDKDF (reference sequence). The CDR3 consists of 15 residues. With 1 base removed from V and 8 bases from J, the gap between germline ends came to 17 bases. The chain recombines TRBV15 with TRBJ1-2; D unresolved. The sequencing used unstimulated CD8+ T cells sorted from spleen or lymph node cells, collected before intestinal transplant. This receptor was taken from a human donor who received an intestinal transplant. CDR3 DNA: TGTGCCACCAGCAGAGTTGTTGAGGATGTTGGCGGCTACACCTTC. The encoded protein is CATSRVVEDVGGYTF.